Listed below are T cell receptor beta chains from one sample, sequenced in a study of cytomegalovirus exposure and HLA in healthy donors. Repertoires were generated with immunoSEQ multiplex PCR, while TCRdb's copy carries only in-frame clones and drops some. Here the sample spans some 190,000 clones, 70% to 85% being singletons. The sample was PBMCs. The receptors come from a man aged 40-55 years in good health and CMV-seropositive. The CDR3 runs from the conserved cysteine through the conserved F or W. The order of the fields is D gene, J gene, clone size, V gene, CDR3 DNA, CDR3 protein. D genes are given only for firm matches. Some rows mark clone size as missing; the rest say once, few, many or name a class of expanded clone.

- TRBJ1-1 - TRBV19 TGTGCCAGTACCACGGCCCGGATGAGGCATGCTTTCTTT CASTTARMRHAFF
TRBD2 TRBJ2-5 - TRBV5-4 TGTGCCAGCAGCTTGGGCGGGGGGGCAGAGACCCAGTACTTC CASSLGGGAETQYF
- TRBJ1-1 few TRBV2 TGTGCCACCCTGGACAGTCCCCTGGGTGAAGCTTTCTTT CATLDSPLGEAFF
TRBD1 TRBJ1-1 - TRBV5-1 TGCGCCAGCAGCTTGGACGGGACAGGGGATTTCACTGAAGCTTTCTTT CASSLDGTGDFTEAFF
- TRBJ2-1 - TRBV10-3 TGTGCCATCAGTGAGTCGGGGGCCTCGGGGTTATACAATGAGCAGTTCTTC CAISESGASGLYNEQFF
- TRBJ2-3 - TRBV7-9 TGTGCCAGCAGCCAGGGGCCGTCAGATACGCAGTATTTT CASSQGPSDTQYF
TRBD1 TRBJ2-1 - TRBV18 TGTGCCAGCTTACCGACAGGGAAAAGCTCCTACAATGAGCAGTTCTTC CASLPTGKSSYNEQFF
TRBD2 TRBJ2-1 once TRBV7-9 TGTGCCAGCAGCTTGACTAGCGGGAGGCCGTCCTACAATGAGCAGTTCTTC CASSLTSGRPSYNEQFF
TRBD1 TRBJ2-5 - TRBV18 TGTGCCAGCTCCCCGAGACCGGGACAGGGCATGGAGACCCAGTACTTC CASSPRPGQGMETQYF
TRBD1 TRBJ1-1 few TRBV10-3 TGTGCCATCAGTGTTGGAGGGACAGGGTCTCCCAACACTGAAGCTTTCTTT CAISVGGTGSPNTEAFF
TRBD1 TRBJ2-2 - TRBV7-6 TGTGCCAGCAGCCTTGGAACAGGGGTTGGGGAGCTGTTTTTT CASSLGTGVGELFF
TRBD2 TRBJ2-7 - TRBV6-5 TGTGCCAGCAGTCTTAGCGGGGTTACTACCGAGCAGTACTTC CASSLSGVTTEQYF
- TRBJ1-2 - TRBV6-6 TGTGCCAGCAGTTACGGGCTGGACTATGGCTACACCTTC CASSYGLDYGYTF
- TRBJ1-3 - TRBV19 TGTGCCAGTAGGACACTAGGGACATTTGGCGACACCATATATTTT CASRTLGTFGDTIYF
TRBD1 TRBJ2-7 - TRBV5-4 TGTGCCAGCAGCCCCTTCCTTGCGACAGGGGGTCACGAGCAGTACTTC CASSPFLATGGHEQYF
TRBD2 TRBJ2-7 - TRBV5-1 TGCGCCAGCAGCAACCGACTAGCGGGAAACCCCTACGAGCAGTACTTC CASSNRLAGNPYEQYF
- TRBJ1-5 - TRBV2 TGTGCCAGCCGTATGGGGGCGTCGGGCAATCAGCCCCAGCATTTT CASRMGASGNQPQHF
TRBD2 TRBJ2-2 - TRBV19 TGTGCCAGTAGTATAGGGACTAGCCCGAACACCGGGGAGCTGTTTTTT CASSIGTSPNTGELFF
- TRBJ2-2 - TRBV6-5 TGTGCCAGCAGTTACTTACAAGACGGGGAGCTGTTTTTT CASSYLQDGELFF
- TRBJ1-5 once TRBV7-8 TGTGCCAGCAGCTTAGGGGTGGGACTCAGCAATCAGCCCCAGCATTTT CASSLGVGLSNQPQHF
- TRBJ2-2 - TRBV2 TGTGCCAGCAGTGGACAGGCTGACACCGGGGAGCTGTTTTTT CASSGQADTGELFF
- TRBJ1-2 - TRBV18 TGTGCCAGCTCACAGATCCACGCGTATGGCTACACCTTC CASSQIHAYGYTF
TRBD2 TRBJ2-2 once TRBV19 TGTGCCAGTAGTACAGACTTAGCGGGAGTGAACACCGGGGAGCTGTTTTTT CASSTDLAGVNTGELFF
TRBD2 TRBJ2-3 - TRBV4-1 TGCGCCAGCAGTCCCTATCGTAGCGGGGGAAGCACAGATACGCAGTATTTT CASSPYRSGGSTDTQYF
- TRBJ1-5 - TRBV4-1 TGCGCCAGCAGCCAAGACCTGCGGGGCGGGAATCAGCCCCAGCATTTT CASSQDLRGGNQPQHF
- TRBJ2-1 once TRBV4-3 TGCGCCAGTCGGACTTCCATGGGGAGTGGCTACAATGAGCAGTTCTTC CASRTSMGSGYNEQFF
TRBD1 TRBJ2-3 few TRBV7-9 TGTGCCAGCAGCTTACGGGACAGGGGGGATACGCAGTATTTT CASSLRDRGDTQYF
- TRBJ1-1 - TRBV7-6 TGTGCCAGCAGCTCACGTACAGGGAGAATAGCTGTTGAAGCTTTCTTT CASSSRTGRIAVEAFF
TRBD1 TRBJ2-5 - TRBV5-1 TGCGCCAGCAGCTTGTCCTTACAGGGGTTAAGGGAGACCCAGTACTTC CASSLSLQGLRETQYF
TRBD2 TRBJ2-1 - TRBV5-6 TGTGCCAGCAGCTCTACTCAACTAGCGGGATTCTACAATGAGCAGTTCTTC CASSSTQLAGFYNEQFF
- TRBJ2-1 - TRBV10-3 TGTGCCATCAGTCCCCTCCTGGCCAATGAGCAGTTCTTC CAISPLLANEQFF
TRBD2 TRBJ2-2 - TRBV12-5 TGTGCTAGTGGTTTGGGACTAGCGGGCACCGGGGAGCTGTTTTTT CASGLGLAGTGELFF
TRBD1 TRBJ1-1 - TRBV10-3 TGTGCCATCAGTGAGGCCCAGGGGGCGGCGGAAGCTTTCTTT CAISEAQGAAEAFF